This record looks at one TCR beta chain sequence and its context. Its antigen remains unidentified. The sample is drawn from a study of a mutant IDH1 vaccine in newly diagnosed glioma. General study points: Pseudoprogression apparently lacked any relation to changes in top peripheral T cell clonotypes.

Trimming pared 1 base from V and 0 bases from J, leaving 5 bases between. This CDR3 has 14 amino acids. Germline lookup yields CDR1 SGDLS and CDR2 YYNGEE. Stated time point: week 11, during vaccination. Every vaccination contained 300 ug of the mutant IDH1 20-mer peptide and was paired with topical imiquimod. The protocol was immunoSEQ multiplex PCR, while the TCRdb copy is restricted to in-frame clones and leaves out a portion. The sample yields 110,000 or so clones, roughly nine tenths seen once. Specimen: PBMCs, collected from a glioma patient whose treatment included an IDH1 peptide vaccine. This receptor was obtained from a woman in her fifties or sixties with glioma. The V call is TRBV9, the J call TRBJ1-3; D call uncertain. CDR3 sequence: CASSVISSGNTIYF. As DNA, the CDR3 is TGTGCCAGCAGCGTAATATCCTCTGGAAACACCATATATTTT. The full variable domain, its missing parts supplied by reference TRBV9 and TRBJ1-3, is DSGVTQTPKHLITATGQRVTLRCSPRSGDLSVYWYQQSLDQGLQFLIQYYNGEERAKGNILERFSAQQFPDLHSELNLSSLELGDSALYFCASSVISSGNTIYFGEGSWLTVV.